Below are 15 T cell receptor beta chains sequenced from a single sample in a study of OX40 agonist ivuxolimab in advanced cancers. Library prep was done by the immunoSEQ multiplex PCR assay. This immuneACCESS table, as held by TCRdb, lists in-frame sequences with V and J called but not all clones. Of the missing ones, under half trace to an unresolved V gene in checked studies; the others have no known cause. The sample includes 72,000 or so clones, with approximately 86% observed a single time. The ten largest clones take up approximately 0.92% of the sample. Sample: CD4+ or CD8+ T cells sorted from blood, taken in a trial of the OX40 agonist ivuxolimab. Every receptor here comes from an adult with an advanced solid tumor such as melanoma, head and neck, liver or kidney cancer.

This chain uses TRBV7-6 with TRBJ2-5; the match to TRBD1 covers 9 bases. CDR1 and CDR2 from the germline V gene are SGHVS and FNYEAQ. The CDR3 consists of 15 residues. Trimming took 5 bases from V and 2 from J; bases not matched to a gene: 6. CDR3 protein: CASSERQGDQETQYF. CDR3 coding DNA: TGTGCCAGCAGCGAACGACAGGGGGATCAAGAGACCCAGTACTTC.

This chain connects TRBV19 to TRBJ1-1, with no clear D. CDR1 LNHDA and CDR2 SQIVND come from the germline V gene (reference sequence). This CDR3 comprises 15 residues. V dropped 7 bases and J dropped 5 bases, with 20 bases sitting between them. CDR3 in amino acids: CASTREWGMRTEAFF. The CDR3 coding sequence is TGTGCCAGTACCCGAGAGTGGGGTATGAGGACTGAAGCTTTCTTT.

The V call is TRBV5-1, the J call TRBJ1-1; D is perhaps TRBD1 (5 bases). In germline, CDR1 is SGHRS, CDR2 YFSETQ. The CDR3 sequence is 15 residues long. The V gene lost 2 bases and the J gene lost 4 bases, with 15 bases spanning the gap. CDR3 in DNA: TGCGCCAGCAGCTTAAGTCCCCAGGGAGCCACTGAAGCTTTCTTT. It translates to CASSLSPQGATEAFF.

The genes are TRBV2 and TRBJ2-3; 7 bases match TRBD2. The trim removed 2 bases at V and 0 bases at J, leaving 5 bases unmatched. The CDR3 sequence is 16 residues long. Germline V gene lookup returns CDR1 SNHLY and CDR2 FYNNEI. The CDR3 sequence: CASSERPGGSTDTQYF. The CDR3 DNA follows: TGTGCCAGCAGTGAACGCCCGGGGGGTAGCACAGATACGCAGTATTTT.

This chain joins TRBV28 and TRBJ2-2; D call uncertain. This CDR3 region has 13 residues. Germline CDR1 is MDHEN and CDR2 is SYDVKM. V was clipped by 4 bases and J by 3 bases, with 6 bases between them. The CDR3 region has the DNA TGTGCCAGCAGTTCAGATGACACCGGGGAGCTGTTTTTT. Translation: CASSSDDTGELFF.

The chain is built from TRBV5-1 and TRBJ1-2, with TRBD1 matching over 8 bases. The J segment lost 5 bases and the V segment lost 2 bases, leaving 8 bases of the junction unmatched. The CDR3 covers 15 residues. CDR1 is SGHRS and CDR2 is YFSETQ in the germline V gene. The CDR3 reads CASSFGTGTGYGYTF. In nucleotides, the CDR3 is TGCGCCAGCAGCTTTGGGACCGGGACAGGTTATGGCTACACCTTC.

The genes are TRBV30 and TRBJ1-2; no reliable D call. Germline-derived CDR1 and CDR2 are GTSNPN and SVGIG (reference sequence). This CDR3 has 13 residues. Trimming removed 2 bases at V and 4 bases at J, with 11 bases between. The CDR3 sequence is CAWSPVPTYGYTF. The CDR3, as DNA: TGTGCCTGGAGTCCCGTCCCTACCTATGGCTACACCTTC. Full variable domain (outside the CDR3, taken from reference TRBV30 and TRBJ1-2): SQTIHQWPATLVQPVGSPLSLECTVEGTSNPNLYWYRQAAGRGLQLLFYSVGIGQISSEVPQNLSASRPQDRQFILSSKKLLLSDSGFYLCAWSPVPTYGYTFGSGTRLTVV.

The chain recombines TRBV4-3 with TRBJ1-5; 9 bases match TRBD1. The junction had 10 bases not matched to a gene; V was cut back by 9 bases and J by 1 base. Germline V gene data show CDR1 as LGHNA and CDR2 as YSLEER. The CDR3 consists of 16 residues. In nucleotides, the CDR3 is TGCGCCAGGGGGAACAGGGGGCAGGGGAGCAATCAGCCCCAGCATTTT. Protein: CARGNRGQGSNQPQHF.

This clone was recorded a few times. One end of the junction does not line up with germline, which may come from a read error. J is TRBJ2-5 and V is TRBV5-6; a weak D match, TRBD2 (7 bases). Germline-derived CDR1 and CDR2 are SGHDT and YYEEEE. CDR3 size: 11 residues. DNA for the CDR3: TGTGCCAGCAGCCTGGGGGGGGCCTGGCACTTC. It translates to CASSLGGAWHF.

This sequence joins TRBV5-4 and TRBJ2-7; D assignment may be TRBD1 or TRBD2 (5 bases each). CDR3 size: 16 residues. The V gene lost 4 bases and the J gene lost 4 bases, with 21 bases spanning the gap. Germline loops: CDR1 SGHNT, CDR2 YYREEE (reference sequence). This chain's CDR3 is CASSRQTGTRRYEQYF. CDR3 in DNA: TGTGCCAGCAGCCGCCAAACCGGGACCCGGAGGTACGAGCAGTACTTC.

The chain carries TRBV6-5 and TRBJ2-1; no clear D. This CDR3 has 14 residues. V shed 2 bases and J shed 11 bases, with 16 bases lying between them. Germline values: CDR1 MNHEY, CDR2 SVGAGI. The CDR3, as DNA: TGTGCCAGCAGTTACCACAGCGACTTGGCGAAGCAGTTCTTC. Translated: CASSYHSDLAKQFF.

This clone turned up a few times. The V gene is TRBV4-3, the J gene TRBJ2-5; 9 nucleotides agree with TRBD1. This CDR3 has 17 amino acids. The germline V gene encodes CDR1 LGHNA and CDR2 YSLEER. V was pared by 3 bases and J by 5 bases, with 13 bases of the junction left unmatched. The CDR3 region is CASSQRGGPGQGETQYF. The DNA for the CDR3 is TGCGCCAGCAGCCAGAGGGGGGGGCCCGGACAGGGGGAGACCCAGTACTTC.

The chain carries TRBV28 and TRBJ1-3; D gene uncertain. Between the trimmed V and J ends, which lost 2 bases and 7 bases, there was a span of 6 bases. This CDR3 has 12 amino acids. CDR1 is MDHEN and CDR2 is SYDVKM in the germline V gene. CDR3: CASSLQENTIYF. In DNA form, the CDR3 reads TGTGCCAGCAGTTTACAGGAGAACACCATATATTTT.

V usage is TRBV9 and J usage is TRBJ1-3; TRBD1 might be the D (5 bases). CDR3 length equals 16 residues. In germline, CDR1 is SGDLS, CDR2 YYNGEE. The ends were cut back, 4 bases at V and 2 bases at J, with 16 bases in the middle. In nucleotides, the CDR3 is TGTGCCAGCAGCCCACCGGGGGGGTCTGCTGGAAACACCATATATTTT. Translating gives CASSPPGGSAGNTIYF.

This clone appeared once. The V call is TRBV7-2, the J call TRBJ2-1, with D maybe TRBD1 (6 bases). Looked up from germline, CDR1 is SGHTA and CDR2 is FQGNSA. Trimming removed 4 bases from V and 9 bases from J, with 13 bases in between. CDR3 length: 13 residues. The CDR3 reads CASSSAQGSEQFF. As DNA, the CDR3 is TGTGCCAGCAGCTCAGCACAGGGCAGTGAGCAGTTCTTC.